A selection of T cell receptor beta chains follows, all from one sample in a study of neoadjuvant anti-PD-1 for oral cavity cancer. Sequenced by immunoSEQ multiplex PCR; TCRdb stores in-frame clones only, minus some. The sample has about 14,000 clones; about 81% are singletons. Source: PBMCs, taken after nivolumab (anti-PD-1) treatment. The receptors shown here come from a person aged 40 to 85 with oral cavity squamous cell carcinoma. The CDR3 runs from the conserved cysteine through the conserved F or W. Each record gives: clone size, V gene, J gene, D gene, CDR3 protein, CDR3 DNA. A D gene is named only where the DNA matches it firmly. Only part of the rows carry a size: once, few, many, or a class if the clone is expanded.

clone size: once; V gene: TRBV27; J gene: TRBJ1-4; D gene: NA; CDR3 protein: CASSSLQLHEKLFF; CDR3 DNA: TGTGCCAGCAGTTCTTTACAGCTTCATGAAAAACTGTTTTTT
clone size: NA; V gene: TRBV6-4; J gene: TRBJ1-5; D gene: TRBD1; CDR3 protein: CASSDSRWTGHNQPQHF; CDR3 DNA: TGTGCCAGCAGTGATAGTAGGTGGACAGGGCACAATCAGCCCCAGCATTTT
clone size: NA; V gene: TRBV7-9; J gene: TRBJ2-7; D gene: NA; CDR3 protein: CASSSPREGIGDEQYF; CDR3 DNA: TGTGCCAGCAGCTCACCCCGAGAGGGAATTGGGGACGAGCAGTACTTC
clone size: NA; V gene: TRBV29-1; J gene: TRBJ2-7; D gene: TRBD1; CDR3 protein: CSIGQGHEQYF; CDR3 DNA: TGCAGCATAGGACAGGGCCACGAGCAGTACTTC
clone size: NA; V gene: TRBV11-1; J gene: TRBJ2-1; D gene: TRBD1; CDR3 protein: CASSPKVAGGVNNEQFF; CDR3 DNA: TGTGCCAGCAGCCCGAAGGTGGCAGGGGGAGTAAACAATGAGCAGTTCTTC
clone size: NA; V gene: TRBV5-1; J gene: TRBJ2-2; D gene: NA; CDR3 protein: CASSAPQAGYGELFF; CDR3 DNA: TGCGCCAGCAGCGCCCCCCAGGCGGGGTACGGGGAGCTGTTTTTT
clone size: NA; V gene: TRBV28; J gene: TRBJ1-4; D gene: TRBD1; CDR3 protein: CASKGGGQGFEKLFF; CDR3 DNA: TGTGCCAGCAAAGGAGGGGGACAGGGGTTTGAAAAACTGTTTTTT
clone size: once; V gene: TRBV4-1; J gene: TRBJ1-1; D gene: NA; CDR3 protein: CASSPWGGLAMNTEAFF; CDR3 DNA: TGCGCCAGCAGCCCATGGGGCGGGTTGGCCATGAACACTGAAGCTTTCTTT
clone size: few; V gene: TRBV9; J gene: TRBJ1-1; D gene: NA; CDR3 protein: CASSVGVQAEAFF; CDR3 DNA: TGTGCCAGCAGCGTAGGGGTTCAGGCTGAAGCTTTCTTT
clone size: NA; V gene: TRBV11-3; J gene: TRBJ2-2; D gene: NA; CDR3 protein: CASSSVGGTGELFF; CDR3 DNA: TGTGCCAGCAGCTCCGTCGGGGGCACCGGGGAGCTGTTTTTT
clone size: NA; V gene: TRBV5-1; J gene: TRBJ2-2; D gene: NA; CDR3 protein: CASSLVDAGELFF; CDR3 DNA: TGCGCCAGCAGCTTGGTAGATGCCGGGGAGCTGTTTTTT
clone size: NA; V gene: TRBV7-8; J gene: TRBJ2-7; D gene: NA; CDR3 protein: CASSLYQRGVPVYEQYF; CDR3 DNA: TGTGCCAGCAGCTTATACCAGCGCGGGGTTCCAGTCTACGAGCAGTACTTC
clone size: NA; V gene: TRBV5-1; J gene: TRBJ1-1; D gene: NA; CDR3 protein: CASSQAGYYTEAFF; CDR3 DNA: TGCGCCAGCAGCCAAGCGGGATACTACACTGAAGCTTTCTTT
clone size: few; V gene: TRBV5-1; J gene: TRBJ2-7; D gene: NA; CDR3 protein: CASSLSTGPYEQYF; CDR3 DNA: TGCGCCAGCAGCTTGTCCACAGGACCCTACGAGCAGTACTTC
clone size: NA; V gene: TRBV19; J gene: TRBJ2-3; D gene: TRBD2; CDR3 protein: CASRASGQGTDTQYF; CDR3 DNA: TGTGCCAGTAGAGCTAGCGGGCAGGGCACAGATACGCAGTATTTT
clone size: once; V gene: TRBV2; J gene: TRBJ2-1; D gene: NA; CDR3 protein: CASQEKTGTYNEQFF; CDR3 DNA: TGTGCCAGCCAAGAAAAGACCGGGACTTACAATGAGCAGTTCTTC
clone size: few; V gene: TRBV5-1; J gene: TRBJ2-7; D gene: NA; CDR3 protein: CASSLEASEAYEQYF; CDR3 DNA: TGCGCCAGCAGCTTGGAGGCTAGCGAAGCCTACGAGCAGTACTTC
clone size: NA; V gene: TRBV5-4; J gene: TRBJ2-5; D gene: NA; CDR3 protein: CASSLVLTGRQETQYF; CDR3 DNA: TGTGCCAGCAGCTTGGTTTTAACAGGGAGGCAAGAGACCCAGTACTTC
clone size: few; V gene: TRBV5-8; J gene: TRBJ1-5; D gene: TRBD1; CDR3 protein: CASSWDREGPQHF; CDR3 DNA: TGTGCCAGCAGCTGGGACAGGGAGGGACCCCAGCATTTT
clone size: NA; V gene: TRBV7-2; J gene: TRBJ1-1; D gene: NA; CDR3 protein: CASSLGGGYTEAFF; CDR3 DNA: TGTGCCAGCAGCCTTGGGGGGGGGTACACTGAAGCTTTCTTT